One and the same sample provided the 21 T cell receptor beta chains below, sequenced in a study of human T cells and chemical hapten exposure. A single record per CDR3 protein comes from TCRdb applying MiXCR to the RACE reads. The sample records 80,000 or so distinct CDR3 sequences, approximately 11% being singletons. This sample's time point: patch test 1, 2 weeks after DPC sensitization. Treatment indicated: therapeutic diphenylcyclopropenone sensitization with weekly scalp DPC. This specimen consisted of whole blood, obtained in connection with sensitization to the hapten diphenylcyclopropenone (DPC). The receptors were gathered from a woman in her 50s with alopecia areata. Some clones in this sample may be carry-over from other donors' samples.

The J gene is TRBJ2-7, the V gene TRBV6-5; weak D call: TRBD2 (7 bases). Germline CDR1 is MNHEY and CDR2 is SVGAGI. Trimming removed 11 bases at V and 6 bases at J, with 20 bases between. CDR3 length: 13 amino acids. CDR3 sequence (DNA): TGTGCCTGCCGTTTGGGGGGGGCGAGCGAGCAGTACTTC. Protein: CACRLGGASEQYF.

This clonotype has more than one count but fewer than ten. This chain uses TRBV9 with TRBJ2-4; TRBD2 is a possible D gene (6 bases). The CDR3 extends over 12 amino acids. Trimming shortened V by 6 bases and J by 5 bases, and 9 bases separated the two germline ends. Germline V lookup: CDR1 SGDLS, CDR2 YYNGEE. The CDR3 DNA follows: TGTGCCAGCAACGGGGGAGAAAACATTCAGTACTTC. Translating it yields CASNGGENIQYF.

V is TRBV7-9 and J is TRBJ2-5; 9 positions match TRBD1. The ends lost 3 bases at V and 4 bases at J; junction bases unmatched: 6. This CDR3 comprises 15 residues. Germline V gives CDR1 SEHNR, CDR2 FQNEAQ (reference sequence). In DNA form, the CDR3 reads TGTGCCAGCAGCTTGGGACAGGGATTGCTAGAGACCCAGTACTTC. It is translated as CASSLGQGLLETQYF.

This clonotype showed up just a few times. The chain couples TRBV10-2 to TRBJ2-1; D might be TRBD1 (5 bases). In germline, CDR1 is WSHSY, CDR2 SAAADI. V shed 3 bases and J shed 7 bases, with 19 bases lying between them. CDR3 length equals 16 residues. The CDR3 here is CASSDIGARIRNEQFF. CDR3 DNA: TGCGCCAGCAGTGATATAGGGGCCCGGATAAGGAATGAGCAGTTCTTC.

V usage is TRBV5-1 and J usage is TRBJ2-5, with 8 positions matching TRBD2. Germline trimming cut 4 bases from V and 1 base from J; bases unmatched to any gene: 3. This CDR3 has 14 amino acids. Germline V lookup: CDR1 SGHRS, CDR2 YFSETQ. CDR3 region: CASSQTSVQETQYF. The DNA of the CDR3 is TGCGCCAGCAGCCAGACTAGCGTCCAAGAGACCCAGTACTTC.

This clonotype came up many times. This chain connects TRBV7-8 to TRBJ2-6; 7 positions match TRBD1. V lost 6 bases and J lost 4; bases outside the gene matches: 9. The CDR3 spans 16 residues. Germline CDR1 and CDR2: SGHVS and FQNEAQ. Here the CDR3 DNA reads TGTGCCAGCAGATACCTGACAGGGTCAGGGGCCAACGTCCTGACTTTC. Translated, it gives CASRYLTGSGANVLTF.

In this sample, this clonotype turned up once. This chain uses TRBV20-1 with TRBJ2-3; TRBD2 might be the D (6 bases). CDR3 length: 14 amino acids. Germline V gene sequence: CDR1 DFQATT, CDR2 SNEGSKA (reference sequence). Trimming took off 7 bases at V and 2 bases at J, with 16 bases between the two ends. The CDR3 protein is CSDGGAGLTDTQYF. The CDR3 DNA reads TGCAGTGACGGAGGGGCGGGACTCACAGATACGCAGTATTTT.

In this sample, this clonotype turned up a few times. The genes are TRBV5-1 and TRBJ2-3; 9 nucleotides match TRBD2. V was clipped by 7 bases and J by 4 bases; unmatched bases: 7. The CDR3 is 14 residues long. Germline V gives CDR1 SGHRS, CDR2 YFSETQ. This CDR3 is CASYSSGAPDTQYF. CDR3 DNA sequence: TGCGCCAGCTATTCTAGCGGGGCCCCAGATACGCAGTATTTT. Variable domain in full (rest from reference TRBV5-1 and TRBJ2-3): KAGVTQTPRYLIKTRGQQVTLSCSPISGHRSVSWYQQTPGQGLQFLFEYFSETQRNKGNFPGRFSGRQFSNSRSEMNVSTLELGDSALYLCASYSSGAPDTQYFGPGTRLTVL.

This clonotype was counted ten times or more. This chain connects TRBV6-2 or TRBV6-3 to TRBJ1-5, with TRBD1 as a possible D gene (6 bases). From germline, CDR1 is MNHEY and CDR2 SVGEGT. This CDR3 has 15 residues. Trimming removed 2 bases from V and 7 bases from J, with 15 bases in between. CDR3 bases: TGTGCCAGCAGTTACGTCGGCCAGGGGAAGCAGCCCCAGCATTTT. Protein sequence: CASSYVGQGKQPQHF.

J is TRBJ2-5 and V is TRBV3-1; 10 bases are shared with TRBD2. Germline CDR1 LGHDT, CDR2 YNNKEL (reference sequence). V was pared by 1 base and J by 4 bases, with 3 bases of the junction left unmatched. This CDR3 comprises 15 residues. The CDR3 bases are TGTGCCAGCAGCCAAGGACTAGCGGGTGGAGAGACCCAGTACTTC. Its translation: CASSQGLAGGETQYF.

This clonotype was picked up many times. V and J are TRBV11-2 and TRBJ2-4; TRBD1 is a possible D gene (5 bases). CDR3 size: 12 residues. V shed 4 bases and J shed 9 bases, with 10 bases lying between them. The germline V gene encodes CDR1 SGHAT and CDR2 FQNNGV. CDR3 loop: CASSSDSGIQYF. As DNA, the CDR3 is TGTGCCAGCAGCTCCGACAGTGGCATTCAGTACTTC. The complete variable domain, with remaining parts taken from reference TRBV11-2 and TRBJ2-4, reads EAGVAQSPRYKIIEKRQSVAFWCNPISGHATLYWYQQILGQGPKLLIQFQNNGVVDDSQLPKDRFSAERLKGVDSTLKIQPAKLEDSAVYLCASSSDSGIQYFGAGTRLSVL.

V and J are TRBV6-1 and TRBJ2-5, with a tentative D call TRBD2 (6 bases). The CDR3 extends over 16 amino acids. The V end was cut by 11 bases, the J end by 4 bases, with 26 bases between. Germline CDR1 reads MNHNS; CDR2 reads SASEGT. The CDR3: CAHSRVSAGGRETQYF. The DNA for the CDR3 is TGTGCCCACAGCCGGGTGTCAGCGGGTGGAAGAGAGACCCAGTACTTC.

This clonotype was found a few times. The V and J genes are TRBV12-3 or TRBV12-4 and TRBJ1-6; D is undetermined. Trimming shortened V by 6 bases and J by 13 bases, and 13 bases separated the two germline ends. This CDR3 region has 12 residues. CDR3 sequence reads: CASRDGIRPLHF. The CDR3, as DNA: TGTGCCAGCAGGGACGGGATTCGGCCCCTCCACTTT.

This clonotype was detected only a few times. This chain links TRBV9 with TRBJ2-7; D gene ambiguous. V lost 0 bases, J lost 5 bases, and 6 bases lay in between. Looked up from germline, CDR1 is SGDLS and CDR2 is YYNGEE. The CDR3 consists of 12 residues. CDR3 nucleotide sequence: TGTGCCAGCAGCGTAGAAGGGCACGAGCAGTACTTC. It yields the protein CASSVEGHEQYF.

DNA of the CDR3: TGTGCCAGCAGTTTAAGGGCCGAACAGCTTTCCTACAATGAGCAGTTCTTC. Its protein product is CASSLRAEQLSYNEQFF. The chain joins TRBV27 to TRBJ2-1; D is undetermined. Germline-derived CDR1 and CDR2 are MNHEY and SMNVEV (reference sequence). V lost 2 bases and J lost 1, with 15 bases in between. The CDR3 totals 17 residues.

This clonotype was counted only a few times. This chain uses TRBV28 with TRBJ2-7, with no clear D. CDR1 and CDR2 from the germline V gene are MDHEN and SYDVKM. This CDR3 is built from 15 residues. V was clipped by 5 bases and J by 0 bases, with 14 bases between them. The chain's CDR3 is CASSPMLRSSYEQYF. CDR3 nucleotide sequence: TGTGCCAGCAGTCCAATGCTAAGGAGCTCCTACGAGCAGTACTTC.

This clonotype was found a few times. Here the CDR3 DNA reads TGTGCCATCAGCAGGACTAGCGGGGACTCCTACGAGCAGTACTTC. This sequence encodes CAISRTSGDSYEQYF. This sequence joins TRBV10-3 and TRBJ2-7; TRBD2 matches 12 bases. J lost 0 bases, V lost 6 bases, and 3 bases had no gene match. The CDR3 consists of 15 residues. Germline V lookup: CDR1 ENHRY, CDR2 SYGVKD.

This chain uses TRBV10-2 with TRBJ1-5; no clear D. Germline lookup yields CDR1 WSHSY and CDR2 SAAADI. The CDR3 has 14 residues. V was trimmed by 2 bases and J by 3 bases, leaving 8 bases between them. The CDR3 here is CASSELRSNQPQHF. The CDR3 coding sequence is TGCGCCAGCAGTGAGCTTAGATCCAATCAGCCCCAGCATTTT.

This chain connects TRBV4-3 to TRBJ1-2, with TRBD1 matching over 9 bases. The CDR3 runs 14 residues. V lost 10 bases, J lost 4 bases, and 10 bases stayed unmatched. The germline V gene has CDR1 LGHNA and CDR2 YSLEER. The CDR3 region is CATSPGQGAYGYTF. CDR3 in DNA: TGCGCCACCTCACCGGGACAGGGAGCCTATGGCTACACCTTC.

There are many counts of this clonotype. The rearrangement links TRBV9 to TRBJ2-6; D uncertain. This CDR3 has 18 residues. CDR1 SGDLS and CDR2 YYNGEE come from the germline V gene. Trimming removed 1 base from V and 1 base from J, with 15 bases in between. The CDR3 DNA reads as TGTGCCAGCAGCGTAACTTCAGGTCACCCATCTGGGGCCAACGTCCTGACTTTC. As protein: CASSVTSGHPSGANVLTF. Drawing the rest from reference TRBV9 and TRBJ2-6, the complete variable domain is DSGVTQTPKHLITATGQRVTLRCSPRSGDLSVYWYQQSLDQGLQFLIQYYNGEERAKGNILERFSAQQFPDLHSELNLSSLELGDSALYFCASSVTSGHPSGANVLTFGAGSRLTVL.

V usage is TRBV5-4 and J usage is TRBJ2-7; the match to TRBD1 covers 7 bases. CDR1 is SGHNT, CDR2 YYREEE, per germline (reference sequence). The CDR3 spans 14 residues. The V segment lost 4 bases and the J segment 0 bases; nucleotides outside the gene matches: 4. The CDR3 DNA reads TGTGCCAGCAGCCTAAGGGACAGCTCCTACGAGCAGTACTTC. Amino acid sequence: CASSLRDSSYEQYF.